This T cell receptor beta chain was observed in a study of shared clonotypes between healthy human individuals (dated by TCRdb to about 2020). As for the study more broadly: The cohort comprised a couple of women and three men aged 18 to 49 years. The study deeply sequenced blood TCR repertoires of five healthy adults to estimate repertoire size and the extent of clonotype sharing between individuals. Per donor, leukapheresis produced somewhere between about 0.9 and 9.5 billion PBMCs. Different laboratories and diverse techniques were used to prepare libraries and sequence TCR repertoires, to increase sequencing depth and limit assay-specific biases. Points the paper makes about the study in general: Based on pairwise subsampling, the degree of clonotype sharing among donors was expected to be affected by sequencing depth. Because the study included only a small number of donors, the genetic and exposure-history diversity represented was limited. Sampling was limited to blood, and TCR repertoires in tissue likely differ from TCR repertoires in blood.

Worth noting for this clone: The antigen this receptor binds is unknown. No base quality values were provided; no much bigger clone lies one nucleotide off.

Healthy HIV-negative adults with no recently reported acute infections or vaccinations were included as donors. Every donor was a Caucasian adult residing in Nashville, Tennessee, USA. In the unsorted samples, 85 million to 100 million PBMCs were counted, and genomic DNA was extracted using the QIAamp DNA Blood Mini kit. After blood collection by leukapheresis, PBMCs were isolated using Ficoll-Histopaque density gradient centrifugation and then cryopreserved in the vapor phase of liquid nitrogen. From the cysteine through the phenylalanine, the CDR3 covers 15 amino acids. Kept here is only the CDR3 DNA, which spans 45 bases and is read in frame from base 1. CDR1 and CDR2, per the germline V gene, are SNHLY and FYNNEI. V ends up 3 bases short and J 7 bases short, with an unmatched junction base count of 4. TCR CDR3 regions were amplified from genomic DNA by multiplex PCR using the deep immunoSEQ assay. Extracted genomic DNA from each cell subset was distributed evenly across all wells of several immunoSEQ 96-well plates, and each plate was treated as a replicate. For unsorted PBMC, each replicate PCR was loaded with 300 to 350 ng genomic DNA, equivalent to approximately 33,000 T cell genomes. Ten immunoSEQ deep assay plates were used to sequence the unsorted PBMC genomic DNA. Purified libraries were quantified with a Qubit 3.0 fluorometer, sized on a Bioanalyzer 2100, and re-quantified with the KAPA Library Quantification kit. Every immunoSEQ 96-well plate was sequenced on a dedicated single-read 150-cycle Illumina NextSeq 550 flow cell. In the source study's methods: The immunoSEQ output contained only junctional sequences without quality scores, so filtering could not match that applied to full-length reads. Sequences were annotated with PyIR, a Python wrapper for IgBLAST v1.9, using IMGT germline references to assign V/J genes and CDR3. Any read was removed if the V/J assignment was weak (E-value above 1e-6), the CDR3 was missing, or the read contained stop codons, out-of-frame junctions, or ambiguous translated residues. V3J clonotypes were defined as sequences sharing the same inferred V gene, J gene, and CDR3 amino acid sequence. The percentage overlap between two repertoires was calculated by dividing the number of shared unique clonotypes by the size of the smaller repertoire. Repertoire richness was assessed with RTK rarefaction, the Chao1 estimator, and Recon v2.1 estimates of unobserved clonotypes. The immuneACCESS repertoire file appears here via TCRdb, limited to in-frame rearrangements. These files lack a portion of the clones; in checked studies, under half of the deficit traces to unresolved V genes, and the cause of the others is not known. The V and J calls and clone size were taken over from that table, and D and trimming were inferred from the DNA. Recorded for this sample are about 470,000 clones; roughly 83% of them occurred a single time. 13% of the sample is in the top ten clones.

The sequence was obtained from a woman in her 40s in good health. Some clones in this sample may be carry-over from other donors' samples. The rearranged chain carries TRBV2 and TRBJ2-1, with 12 bases aligning to TRBD2. Sequenced input: PBMCs. The DNA is TGTGCCAGCAGTGAGGGACTAGCGGGTTATAATGAGCAGTTCTTC. Translated, it gives CASSEGLAGYNEQFF.